A single sample gave rise to the 10 T cell receptor beta chains below, sequenced in a study of T cell clonality in common variable immunodeficiency. Profiling relied on immunoSEQ multiplex PCR, and the TCRdb table lists in-frame clones only, not all of them. This repertoire lists 40,000 to 60,000 clones without singletons; about 2% sits in the top ten. The sample taken for sequencing was peripheral blood mononuclear cells. The receptors originated from a person aged 18 to 70 in good health.

This clone has at least ten counts. An end of the junction differs from the germline gene, which may be a read error. The read halts 3 residues ahead of the CDR3 end, with the missing end drawn from the germline J gene. The chain joins TRBV4-2 to TRBJ1-4; TRBD1 aligns across 8 bases. CDR1 is LGHNA and CDR2 is YNFKEQ in the germline V gene. This CDR3 is 16 amino acids long. The CDR3 DNA, read in part, is TGCGCCAGCAGCCAAGATCAAACAGGGGGAAACGAAAAA. This codes for CASSQDQTGGNEK. The full CDR3 protein reads CASSQDQTGGNEKLFF.

This clone was observed a few times. Sequencing ends 3 residues short of the CDR3 end; the germline J gene provides the rest. The V call is TRBV19, the J call TRBJ2-1, with TRBD2 matching 13 bases. The CDR3 has 17 amino acids. The ends lost 0 bases at V and 3 bases at J; junction bases unmatched: 2. The germline V gene encodes CDR1 LNHDA and CDR2 SQIVND (reference sequence). CDR3 DNA (partial): TGTGCCAGTAGTATAGACCGACTAGCGGGGGGCTACAATGAG. This encodes CASSIDRLAGGYNE. The entire CDR3 protein reads CASSIDRLAGGYNEQFF.

In this sample, this clone turned up many times. The read terminates 3 residues ahead of where the CDR3 ends, so the germline J gene completes it. The chain joins TRBV10-1 to TRBJ1-2; D may be TRBD1 (6 bases). The CDR3 runs to 13 residues. Per the germline V gene, CDR1 is WNHNN and CDR2 is SYGVQD (reference sequence). Between the trimmed V and J ends, which lost 8 bases and 2 bases, there was a span of 12 bases. The DNA read from the CDR3 is TGCGCCAGCCCAGAGACAGGAAACTATGGC. Translated, it gives CASPETGNYG. The complete CDR3 sequence is CASPETGNYGYTF.

In this sample, this clone turned up a few times. The CDR3 end falls 3 residues outside the read, so it is completed with the germline J gene. The chain combines TRBV7-3 with TRBJ2-1; the D gene is possibly TRBD2 (7 bases). This CDR3 contains 15 residues. Trimming took 5 bases from V and 8 from J, leaving 19 bases between them. The germline V gene encodes CDR1 SGHTA and CDR2 FQGTGA. CDR3 residues: CASSPVGGTSDEQFF. The sequenced CDR3 bases are TGTGCCAGCAGCCCCGTAGGGGGAACTAGCGATGAG.

This clone was seen repeatedly, ten times or more. Read sequence stops 3 residues before the CDR3 end, and the germline J gene provides the missing end. The chain combines TRBV7-8 with TRBJ1-6; D is unclear. CDR1 SGHVS and CDR2 FQNEAQ come from the germline V gene. CDR3 length equals 12 residues. The ends were cut back, 3 bases at V and 7 bases at J, with 4 bases in the middle. The CDR3 protein is CASSFINSPLHF. CDR3 bases read: TGTGCCAGCAGCTTCATCAATTCACCC. The whole variable domain, remainder taken from reference TRBV7-8 and TRBJ1-6, is GAGVSQSPRYKVAKRGQDVALRCDPISGHVSLFWYQQALGQGPEFLTYFQNEAQLDKSGLPSDRFFAERPEGSVSTLKIQRTQQEDSAVYLCASSFINSPLHFGNGTRLTVT.

This clone was counted ten times or more. CDR3 sequence: CSARAGTGPYNEQFF. Partial CDR3 DNA: TGCAGTGCTAGAGCCGGGACAGGTCCCTACAATGAG. The V gene is TRBV20-1, the J gene TRBJ2-1; TRBD1 matches at 8 bases. The DNA ends 3 residues before the CDR3 does, and the rest of the CDR3 is filled in from the germline J gene. The CDR3 totals 15 residues. CDR1 and CDR2 (germline): DFQATT, SNEGSKA (reference sequence). The ends lost 1 base at V and 2 bases at J; junction bases unmatched: 4.

On this clone itself: The read terminates 3 residues before the CDR3 end, so the remaining end is supplied by the germline J gene. The J gene is TRBJ2-7, the V gene TRBV11-2; 8 bases map to TRBD2. With V trimmed by 4 bases and J by 2 bases, 7 bases remained unmatched. The CDR3 contains 15 residues. In germline, CDR1 is SGHAT, CDR2 FQNNGV. The covered CDR3 bases are TGTGCCAGCAGCTCCTTAGCGGGACGCCCCTACGAG. It codes for CASSSLAGRPYE. The whole CDR3 protein reads CASSSLAGRPYEQYF.

This clone was counted ten times or more. The CDR3 end falls 3 residues outside the read, so it is completed with the germline J gene. V is TRBV5-6 and J is TRBJ1-1; 9 bases are shared with TRBD1. The V and J ends lost 4 bases and 5 bases, in that order; junction bases with no gene match: 3. The germline V gene has CDR1 SGHDT and CDR2 YYEEEE. The CDR3 extends over 13 amino acids. The CDR3 reads CASSKDRGTEAFF. The CDR3 DNA, read in part, is TGTGCCAGCAGCAAGGACAGGGGAACTGAA.

This clone has more than one count but fewer than ten. Read coverage stops 3 residues before the CDR3 terminus; the germline J gene supplies the remainder. The rearrangement joins TRBV19 to TRBJ1-5, with 10 bases that match TRBD1. J lost 7 bases, V lost 4 bases, and 1 base had no gene match. Germline V gene data show CDR1 as LNHDA and CDR2 as SQIVND (reference sequence). The CDR3 contains 13 residues. CDR3: CASSRQGAQPQHF. The covered CDR3 bases are TGTGCCAGTAGTAGACAGGGGGCCCAGCCC. Based on the CDR3 plus reference TRBV19 and TRBJ1-5, the full variable domain is DGGITQSPKYLFRKEGQNVTLSCEQNLNHDAMYWYRQDPGQGLRLIYYSQIVNDFQKGDIAEGYSVSREKKESFPLTVTSAQKNPTAFYLCASSRQGAQPQHFGDGTRLSIL.

This clone was counted ten times or more. The read falls 3 residues short of the CDR3 end, and the missing part is taken from the germline J gene. The chain employs TRBV29-1 and TRBJ2-2; D is perhaps TRBD2 (7 bases). CDR3 length equals 14 residues. The V gene lost 6 bases and the J gene lost 4 bases, with 15 bases spanning the gap. The germline CDR1 and CDR2 sequences are SQVTM and ANQGSEA. The CDR3 DNA, read in part, is TGCAGCGTGCCCAGCGGGGACACCACCGGGGAG. It encodes CSVPSGDTTGE. The CDR3 in full is CSVPSGDTTGELFF.